These 21 T cell receptor beta chains originate from one sample sequenced in a study of prognosis after radiotherapy for stage I lung cancer. From genomic DNA, TCR beta CDR3 was amplified by two-round multiplex PCR. With primers specific to each TRBV and TRBJ gene, the first-round PCR was performed. TCRdb re-derived calls from the multiplex PCR reads in MiXCR, one entry per CDR3 protein. The table shows about 15,000 distinct CDR3 sequences, with less than 35% occurring only once. The sample consisted of PBMCs, taken before or after stereotactic body radiation therapy (not recorded which). Receptors originate from a donor aged 50 or older with non-small cell lung cancer.

This clonotype showed up just once. The junction differs from germline at one of its ends, possibly a read error. V gene TRBV5-1 combines with J gene TRBJ2-7; TRBD2 matches at 8 bases. CDR1 is SGHRS, CDR2 YFSETQ, per germline. This CDR3 comprises 15 residues. Here the CDR3 DNA reads TGCGCCAGCAGATCGGGCGCGGGAGGCGGCTACGAGAAGTACTTC. Translating it yields CASRSGAGGGYEKYF. Complete variable domain (other parts from reference TRBV5-1 and TRBJ2-7): KAGVTQTPRYLIKTRGQQVTLSCSPISGHRSVSWYQQTPGQGLQFLFEYFSETQRNKGNFPGRFSGRQFSNSRSEMNVSTLELGDSALYLCASRSGAGGGYEKYFGPGTRLTVT.

A single count supports this clonotype. A read error may account for a junction end that differs from germline. The rearrangement links TRBV7-2 to TRBJ1-5; D is possibly TRBD1 (6 bases). The length of the CDR3 is 14 residues. The V gene's germline CDR1 is SGHTA and CDR2 FQGNSA. The CDR3 nucleotides are TGTGCCAGCAGCGCAGAACAGGGTTCGCAGCCCAAGCATTTT. Its translation is CASSAEQGSQPKHF.

In the case of this clonotype: A junction boundary mismatches the germline segment, possibly from a read error. The genes are TRBV5-6 and TRBJ2-5; D not resolved. The V gene's germline CDR1 is SGHDT and CDR2 YYEEEE. The CDR3 totals 13 residues. The CDR3: CVSSFTRLETQYF. The CDR3 coding sequence is TGTGTCAGCAGCTTCACCCGCCTAGAGACCCAGTACTTC.

The J gene is TRBJ2-5, the V gene TRBV7-2; D might be TRBD2 (5 bases). Per germline, CDR1 SGHTA and CDR2 FQGNSA. This CDR3 is 13 amino acids long. Trimming removed 7 bases from V and 10 bases from J, with 19 bases in between. This chain's CDR3 is CASNLGLLGNQYF. DNA for the CDR3: TGTGCCAGCAACTTGGGCCTCCTCGGGAACCAGTACTTC.

This clonotype showed up many times. The rearrangement links TRBV7-9 to TRBJ2-3, with a weak D call TRBD1 (5 bases). CDR3 size: 15 residues. Germline V lookup: CDR1 SEHNR, CDR2 FQNEAQ (reference sequence). V shed 5 bases and J shed 4 bases, with 16 bases lying between them. The CDR3 loop reads CASSAQDGLADTQYF. The CDR3 bases are TGTGCCAGCAGCGCACAGGACGGTCTGGCAGATACGCAGTATTTT.

By frequency in the sample, this clonotype is medium-sized. The V and J genes are TRBV19 and TRBJ2-3; 7 bases are shared with TRBD2. Per germline, CDR1 LNHDA and CDR2 SQIVND (reference sequence). J gave up 3 bases and V 3 bases, and 24 bases lay outside the gene matches. The CDR3 has 21 residues. The CDR3: CASSISDWLDGRGSLTDTQYF. CDR3 DNA sequence: TGTGCCAGTAGTATTAGCGACTGGCTCGATGGGCGGGGGAGCTTGACAGATACGCAGTATTTT. The full variable domain, with the rest looked up from reference TRBV19 and TRBJ2-3, is DGGITQSPKYLFRKEGQNVTLSCEQNLNHDAMYWYRQDPGQGLRLIYYSQIVNDFQKGDIAEGYSVSREKKESFPLTVTSAQKNPTAFYLCASSISDWLDGRGSLTDTQYFGPGTRLTVL.

This clonotype occurred many times. The chain links TRBV27 to TRBJ2-7; 8 nucleotides agree with TRBD1. Trimming took 2 bases from V and 5 from J; bases not matched to a gene: 2. The CDR3 is made up of 13 amino acids. Germline CDR1 is MNHEY and CDR2 is SMNVEV (reference sequence). Here the CDR3 reads CASSLQGANEQYF. CDR3 nucleotide sequence: TGTGCCAGCAGTTTACAGGGGGCGAACGAGCAGTACTTC.

The table lists this clonotype with many counts. This chain's CDR3 is CASSLTRDSSYEQYF. The CDR3 nucleotides read TGTGCCAGCAGTTTAACTCGGGACAGCTCCTACGAGCAGTACTTC. This chain links TRBV28 with TRBJ2-7; TRBD1 matches at 7 bases. CDR3 size: 15 residues. The V segment lost 2 bases and the J segment 0 bases; nucleotides outside the gene matches: 4. Germline-derived CDR1 and CDR2 are MDHEN and SYDVKM.

Of note for this clonotype: The junction and the germline gene differ at one end; a read error may be behind it. CDR3 bases: TGCAGTGCTAAGGCAGGGTGGGGCTATGGCTACACATTC. This translates into CSAKAGWGYGYTF. V and J are TRBV20-1 and TRBJ1-2; weak D call: TRBD1 (5 bases). From germline, CDR1 is DFQATT and CDR2 SNEGSKA (reference sequence). This CDR3 comprises 13 residues.

In this sample, this clonotype is medium-sized. V is TRBV11-2 and J is TRBJ2-1; a weak D match, TRBD1 (5 bases). The length of the CDR3 is 17 residues. Germline V gene data show CDR1 as SGHAT and CDR2 as FQNNGV. V was trimmed by 4 bases and J by 0 bases, leaving 16 bases between them. For the CDR3, the DNA is TGTGCCAGCAGCTACAGGTCTCAGGCGACCTCCTACAATGAGCAGTTCTTC. The encoded protein is CASSYRSQATSYNEQFF.

DNA for the CDR3: TGTGCCAGCAGCTTAAAACAGACAGCTCAAGAGACCCAGTACTTC. Protein sequence: CASSLKQTAQETQYF. The chain is built from TRBV7-4 and TRBJ2-5, with D possibly TRBD1 on 5 matching bases. V lost 2 bases and J 2 bases, leaving 12 bases between the germline ends. The length of the CDR3 is 15 residues. CDR1 is SGHVT, CDR2 SQSDAQ, per germline.

On this clonotype itself: Just one base apart from a much larger clone, this may be a read error. The V and J genes are TRBV29-1 and TRBJ1-1; D gene ambiguous. CDR3 length: 13 amino acids. Germline V CDR1 and CDR2: SQVTM, ANQGSEA. Trimming left V 6 bases short and J 2 bases short, with 13 bases between. The CDR3 here is CSVAGKGNTEAFF. In nucleotides, the CDR3 is TGCAGCGTGGCCGGGAAAGGAAACACTGAAGCTTTCTTT.

This clonotype was observed many times. V gene TRBV5-5 combines with J gene TRBJ1-5; 9 bases fit TRBD1. V gave up 4 bases and J gave up 6 bases; unmatched junction bases: 11. This CDR3 is 16 amino acids long. Germline CDR1 is SGHKS and CDR2 is YYEKEE (reference sequence). CDR3 region: CASSAGTGRLVQPQHF. CDR3 bases: TGTGCCAGCAGCGCCGGGACAGGGCGTTTGGTTCAGCCCCAGCATTTT.

Regarding this clonotype: A far larger clone differs by one base, so this is likely a read error. V gene TRBV7-2 combines with J gene TRBJ2-2, with 8 bases identical to TRBD1. CDR3 size: 17 residues. In germline, CDR1 is SGHTA, CDR2 FQGNSA. The CDR3 bases are TGTGACAGCAGCCGACCGGTAACAGGGGGATCCACCGGGGAGCTGTTTTTT. Amino acids: CDSSRPVTGGSTGELFF.

This clonotype qualifies as medium-sized. V is TRBV24-1 and J is TRBJ2-3; perhaps D is TRBD1 or TRBD2 (5 bases each). Germline lookup yields CDR1 KGHDR and CDR2 SFDVKD. V was clipped by 10 bases and J by 2 bases, with 18 bases between them. The CDR3 has 15 amino acids. The CDR3: CATSNRDGTTDTQYF. The DNA for the CDR3 is TGTGCCACGTCTAACCGGGACGGCACCACAGATACGCAGTATTTT.

In regard to this clonotype: Its ends do not fully match the called genes, so a read error is possible. The chain carries TRBV5-1 and TRBJ1-1; 9 bases map to TRBD1. Germline lookup yields CDR1 SGHRS and CDR2 YFSETQ. The CDR3 sequence is 17 residues long. DNA for the CDR3: TGCGCCAGAAGCTTGGGACAGGGAGCCTTAGGCGGCACTGAAGCTTTCTTT. Its translation: CARSLGQGALGGTEAFF.

This clonotype was seen repeatedly, ten times or more. The CDR3 DNA follows: TGTGCCTGGAGTTTTGGAGGGCGGTACGGGGAGCTGTTTTTT. Translated: CAWSFGGRYGELFF. The chain joins TRBV30 to TRBJ2-2; D is possibly TRBD2 (6 bases). V was trimmed by 2 bases and J by 7 bases, leaving 14 bases between them. The CDR3 extends over 14 amino acids. Per the germline V gene, CDR1 is GTSNPN and CDR2 is SVGIG (reference sequence).

The table lists this clonotype with many counts. DNA of the CDR3: TGTGCCAGCAGCTTAGCGGACTTAGGGACCAGGAGGGAAAAGTACTTC. Translated: CASSLADLGTRREKYF. The chain employs TRBV7-9 and TRBJ2-7, with D possibly TRBD2 on 6 matching bases. Per germline, CDR1 SEHNR and CDR2 FQNEAQ (reference sequence). CDR3 length equals 16 residues. V was pared by 0 bases and J by 11 bases, with 23 bases between. Filled out from reference TRBV7-9 and TRBJ2-7, the complete variable domain reads DTGVSQNPRHKITKRGQNVTFRCDPISEHNRLYWYRQTLGQGPEFLTYFQNEAQLEKSRLLSDRFSAERPKGSFSTLEIQRTEQGDSAMYLCASSLADLGTRREKYFGPGTRLTVT.

Details on this clonotype: A read error is the likely source, as a far larger clone sits one nucleotide away. The chain recombines TRBV14 with TRBJ2-2, with D uncertain. V was trimmed by 1 base and J by 3 bases, leaving 3 bases between them. The V gene's germline CDR1 is SGHDN and CDR2 FVKESK. This CDR3 is built from 13 residues. CDR3 protein: CASSQVHTGELFF. In DNA form, the CDR3 reads TGTGCCAGCAGCCAAGTTCACACCGGGGAGCTGTTTTTT.

This clonotype was counted at least ten times. This rearrangement joins TRBV12-3 or TRBV12-4 to TRBJ2-3; TRBD2 agrees at 11 bases. The CDR3 is 15 residues long. J gave up 3 bases and V 7 bases, and 6 bases lay outside the gene matches. The CDR3 sequence is CASTPTSGSTDTQYF. As DNA, the CDR3 is TGTGCCAGCACCCCAACTAGCGGGAGTACAGATACGCAGTATTTT.

The table lists this clonotype with many counts. This chain links TRBV12-5 with TRBJ2-2, with 10 bases lining up with TRBD2. This CDR3 has 14 residues. Germline lookup yields CDR1 LGHNT and CDR2 FRNRAP. Trimming removed 8 bases from V and 6 bases from J; junction bases left unmatched: 6. CDR3 amino acids: CASSASGRAGELFF. CDR3 sequence (DNA): TGTGCTAGTTCCGCCAGCGGGAGGGCCGGGGAGCTGTTTTTT.